The rows below give T cell receptor beta chains drawn from one sample of a study of cytomegalovirus exposure and HLA in healthy donors. Clones were read by immunoSEQ multiplex PCR, and TCRdb kept only the in-frame ones, dropping some. The table shows about 100,000 clones, with around 79% occurring only once. Sequenced: PBMCs. Source of these receptors: a woman aged 40 to 50 in good health and CMV-seronegative. Both conserved end residues are part of each CDR3. D genes are given only for firm matches. Clone size is stated in some rows and not others, as once, few, many or a class when expanded.

d_call,clone_size,cdr3_length,v_call,j_call,cdr3_nt,cdr3_aa
.,.,11,TRBV2,TRBJ2-3,TGTGCCAGCAGTCTCACAGATACGCAGTATTTT,CASSLTDTQYF
.,.,15,TRBV7-3,TRBJ2-2,TGTGCCAGCAGCTTAACGGGGGCCTCCACCGGGGAGCTGTTTTTT,CASSLTGASTGELFF
.,.,14,TRBV11-2,TRBJ1-2,TGTGCCAGCAGCGCGCTCAGGGATTTGCATGGCTACACCTTC,CASSALRDLHGYTF
.,.,12,TRBV19,TRBJ2-7,TGTGCCAGTAGTCCAGGGTCCTACGAGCAGTACTTC,CASSPGSYEQYF
.,.,12,TRBV19,TRBJ2-5,TGTGCCAGTAGCAGGGGCCAAGAGACCCAGTACTTC,CASSRGQETQYF
.,.,15,TRBV7-8,TRBJ1-5,TGTGCCAGCAGTCCCGGGGGTGTGGCAAATCAGCCCCAGCATTTT,CASSPGGVANQPQHF
TRBD1,.,15,TRBV25-1,TRBJ1-6,TGTGCCAGCAGTAAAACCGGGACAGATAATTCACCCCTCCACTTT,CASSKTGTDNSPLHF
TRBD2,.,17,TRBV19,TRBJ2-4,TGTGCCAGTAGTATAGGGGGGGGGAGAGGGGTCAGTAACATTCAGTACTTC,CASSIGGGRGVSNIQYF
TRBD2,.,17,TRBV7-9,TRBJ2-3,TGTGCCAGCAGCATGACTAGCGGGGGGGCCGAGGCAGATACGCAGTATTTT,CASSMTSGGAEADTQYF
TRBD1,once,14,TRBV30,TRBJ1-2,TGTGCCTGGAGTGCCGGGACAGGAGACTATGGCTACACCTTC,CAWSAGTGDYGYTF
.,.,15,TRBV6-5,TRBJ1-2,TGTGCCAGCAAAACTTGGACAGAGCTTAACTATGGCTACACCTTC,CASKTWTELNYGYTF
TRBD1,.,13,TRBV7-2,TRBJ1-5,TGTGCCAGCAGCCCTGACAGGGATCAGCCCCAGCATTTT,CASSPDRDQPQHF
.,.,13,TRBV7-2,TRBJ1-6,TGTGCCAGCACCTTGACATCCGATTCACCCCTCCACTTT,CASTLTSDSPLHF
TRBD2,once,14,TRBV28,TRBJ2-7,TGTGCCAGCAGTGGCACTAGCGGTACTTACGAGCAGTACTTC,CASSGTSGTYEQYF
TRBD1,once,17,TRBV15,TRBJ1-5,TGTGCCACCAGCAGAGACCGTGGGACAGGAAAAGATCAGCCCCAGCATTTT,CATSRDRGTGKDQPQHF
.,.,15,TRBV30,TRBJ2-7,TGTGCCTGGTCGGGTCCCGGGAGACTATCCTACGAGCAGTACTTC,CAWSGPGRLSYEQYF
.,.,13,TRBV6-5,TRBJ2-2,TGTGCCAGCAGTTATAGTATTCCCGGGGAGCTGTTTTTT,CASSYSIPGELFF
.,.,14,TRBV5-1,TRBJ2-1,TGCGCCAGCAGCTTGGGGGGGGTTTCCAATGAGCAGTTCTTC,CASSLGGVSNEQFF
TRBD1,.,16,TRBV7-9,TRBJ2-1,TGTGCCAGCAGCTTCCTCGGGACAGGGGGGTACAATGAGCAGTTCTTC,CASSFLGTGGYNEQFF
TRBD2,.,16,TRBV7-6,TRBJ2-3,TGTGCCAGCAGCTTACGCCCTAGCGGGGGTACAGATACGCAGTATTTT,CASSLRPSGGTDTQYF
TRBD2,.,18,TRBV9,TRBJ2-1,TGTGCCAGCAGCGTAGGGGGACTAGCGGGAGGCCGGGGGGATGAGCAGTTCTTC,CASSVGGLAGGRGDEQFF
.,.,17,TRBV7-2,TRBJ1-5,TGTGCCAGCAGCCCCACCCTCGGGGTTTATAGCAATCAGCCCCAGCATTTT,CASSPTLGVYSNQPQHF
.,.,15,TRBV4-3,TRBJ1-6,TGCGCCAGCAGCCAAGATGGCAACTATAATTCACCCCTCCACTTT,CASSQDGNYNSPLHF
TRBD2,.,16,TRBV7-9,TRBJ2-1,TGTGCCAGCAGCTTATTAGGGACTAGCGCGAACAATGAGCAGTTCTTC,CASSLLGTSANNEQFF
.,.,15,TRBV4-3,TRBJ2-1,TGCGCCAGCAGCCAAGAGACAGGAGAGTACAATGAGCAGTTCTTC,CASSQETGEYNEQFF
.,.,14,TRBV5-1,TRBJ2-5,TGCGCCAGCAGCTTACCTAGGATGGAAGAGACCCAGTACTTC,CASSLPRMEETQYF
.,.,16,TRBV19,TRBJ1-6,TGTGCCAGTAGTAAGGTCTGGGCCGCGGGAAATTCACCCCTCCACTTT,CASSKVWAAGNSPLHF
.,few,15,TRBV7-9,TRBJ2-7,TGTGCCAGCAGCAGGGACCTGGGGGGACTGTACGAGCAGTACTTC,CASSRDLGGLYEQYF
.,once,12,TRBV19,TRBJ1-1,TGTGCCAGTAAGAGAACGAACACTGAAGCTTTCTTT,CASKRTNTEAFF
.,.,17,TRBV27,TRBJ2-7,TGTGCCAGCACCCTTCGGGCGGCAGGGGCCATTGCCTACGAGCAGTACTTC,CASTLRAAGAIAYEQYF
.,.,13,TRBV11-2,TRBJ2-7,TGTGCCAGCAGCTTATCGTTGTCCTACGAGCAGTACTTC,CASSLSLSYEQYF
.,.,18,TRBV5-4,TRBJ2-6,TGTGCCAGCAGCTTGGTGGCAGGGGATCGCTCTGGGGCCAACGTCCTGACTTTC,CASSLVAGDRSGANVLTF
TRBD2,.,15,TRBV5-5,TRBJ2-2,TGTGCCAGCAGCTTTAGCGGGGGGCACACCGGGGAGCTGTTTTTT,CASSFSGGHTGELFF
TRBD1,.,17,TRBV4-1,TRBJ2-5,TGCGCCAGCAGCCAAGGAGGGACAGGGGAGACCCAAGAGACCCAGTACTTC,CASSQGGTGETQETQYF
.,.,14,TRBV19,TRBJ1-2,TGTGCCAGTAGTTACGGCAGGTTTGACTATGGCTACACCTTC,CASSYGRFDYGYTF
.,.,15,TRBV7-9,TRBJ1-6,TGTGCCAGCAGCCAACAGGATTCCTATAATTCACCCCTCCACTTT,CASSQQDSYNSPLHF
.,.,15,TRBV28,TRBJ2-5,TGTGCCAGCAGTTTAATGGGCGGGATCCAAGAGACCCAGTACTTC,CASSLMGGIQETQYF
TRBD1,.,13,TRBV7-9,TRBJ2-3,TGTGCCGGGACAGAGTCTAGCACAGATACGCAGTATTTT,CAGTESSTDTQYF
TRBD1,.,14,TRBV10-3,TRBJ1-2,TGTGCCATCAGGGAGACAGGGGCAAACTATGGCTACACCTTC,CAIRETGANYGYTF